This is a list of T cell receptor beta chains from one sample in a study of blood T cells in healthy people across ages. TCRdb called the 5' RACE reads again in MiXCR, with one record for every CDR3 protein. This table has 1.5 million or so distinct CDR3 sequences, around two fifths appearing once. Source material: blood. Receptor source: a woman under 30 in good health. CDR3s include the opening cysteine and the closing phenylalanine or tryptophan. The order of the fields is J gene, clone size, V gene, D gene, CDR3 DNA, CDR3 protein. The D gene is left open where the match is weak. Only part of the rows carry a size: once, few, many, or a class if the clone is expanded.

>TRBJ1-2|.|TRBV11-2|.
TGTGCCAGCAGCAAAACAGGGTTGAGTGGCTACACCTTC
CASSKTGLSGYTF
>TRBJ2-7|few|TRBV20-1|.
TGCAGTGCTCGAATGGCCATACTTTCCTACGAGCAGTACTTC
CSARMAILSYEQYF
>TRBJ2-5|.|TRBV7-8|.
TGTGCCAGCAGCTTAGGGAGTCTGGTTGGTGACGATGAGCAGTACTTC
CASSLGSLVGDDEQYF
>TRBJ1-4|.|TRBV7-9|TRBD1
TGTGCCAGCAGCTCCCAGACAGGGGTGGAAAAACTGTTTTTT
CASSSQTGVEKLFF
>TRBJ1-2|.|TRBV29-1|.
TGCAGCGTCGGACCTGATGGCTACACCTTC
CSVGPDGYTF
>TRBJ1-6|.|TRBV28|.
TGTGCCAGCAGTTCACTGGGGGGCTCCTATAATTCACCCCTCCACTTT
CASSSLGGSYNSPLHF
>TRBJ2-5|.|TRBV7-2|.
TGTGCCAGCAGCCGGGGGTGGGCCAATGAGCAGTACTTC
CASSRGWANEQYF
>TRBJ2-3|.|TRBV6-1|TRBD2
TGTGCCAGCAGTGCCAAACCTACTAGCGTTAGCACAGATACGCAGTATTTT
CASSAKPTSVSTDTQYF
>TRBJ2-7|.|TRBV7-2|.
TGTGCCAGCAGCGGTCAGTCCTACCCTTCCTACGAGCAGTACTTC
CASSGQSYPSYEQYF
>TRBJ1-1|.|TRBV14|.
TGTGCCAGCAGCCGTGGAGTCAGGGAAAACACTGAAGCTTTCTTT
CASSRGVRENTEAFF
>TRBJ1-1|.|TRBV15|.
TGTGCCACCAGTTACAATACTGAAGCTTTCTTT
CATSYNTEAFF
>TRBJ1-1|.|TRBV20-1|.
TGCAGTGCTAGAGATGGGGGCGGGGTCGCTGAAGCTTTCTTT
CSARDGGGVAEAFF
>TRBJ2-3|.|TRBV27|TRBD2
TGTGCCAGCAGTGCCCGGGTAGCGGGGGGGCCGGGTGCGCAGTATTTT
CASSARVAGGPGAQYF
>TRBJ2-7|.|TRBV28|TRBD2
TGTGCCAGCAGTTTAGGGCTCAGCGGGGGCGCGTCCTACGAGCAGTACTTC
CASSLGLSGGASYEQYF
>TRBJ2-7|few|TRBV27|.
TGTGCCAGCAGTCCCCCGGACTATGCCCTCTACGAGCAGTACTTC
CASSPPDYALYEQYF
>TRBJ2-1|.|TRBV11-2|.
TGTGCCAGCAGCCCACCACGGGGCGGCTCCTGCAATGAGCAGTTCTTC
CASSPPRGGSCNEQFF
>TRBJ2-3|.|TRBV5-6|.
TGTGCCAGCAGGACCCGATTGGGTACGCAGTATTTT
CASRTRLGTQYF
>TRBJ1-2|.|TRBV3-1|.
TGTGCCAGCAGCCATAATTTTCCACAGGCTTACTATGGCCACACCTTC
CASSHNFPQAYYGHTF
>TRBJ1-5|few|TRBV6-1|.
TGTGCCAGCAGTGATTTACTGAATCAGCCCCAGCATTTT
CASSDLLNQPQHF
>TRBJ2-2|.|TRBV5-1|.
TGCGCCAGCAGCATGAGCACCGGGGAGCTGTTTTTT
CASSMSTGELFF
>TRBJ2-7|.|TRBV29-1|.
TGCAGCGCCTTGAACACTGGACTGAGCTCCTACGAGCAGTACTTC
CSALNTGLSSYEQYF
>TRBJ2-7|.|TRBV9|TRBD2
TGTGCCAGCAGCCTCACCGGACTAGCGGGGAACAATGAGCAGTACTTC
CASSLTGLAGNNEQYF
>TRBJ2-7|.|TRBV4-1|TRBD2
TGCGCCAGCAGCTCACTAGCGGGGATCAACGAGCAGTACTTC
CASSSLAGINEQYF
>TRBJ1-2|.|TRBV12-3/TRBV12-4|.
TGTGCCAGCAGATTGGGTGTAGGTGGCTACACCTTC
CASRLGVGGYTF
>TRBJ1-1|once|TRBV20-1|.
TGCAGTGCTCTTGCAGGAGCGAACACTGAAGCTTTCTTT
CSALAGANTEAFF
>TRBJ2-1|many|TRBV7-7|.
TGTGCTAGCAGCTTAGTAAGGGGAAATGAGCAGTTCTTC
CASSLVRGNEQFF
>TRBJ2-2|.|TRBV6-5|.
TGTGCCAGCAGATACCCGGGTTCCGGGGAGCTGTTTTTT
CASRYPGSGELFF
>TRBJ2-1|few|TRBV7-2|.
TGTGCCAGCAGCTTAGGATGGGGCCTCTACAATGAGCAGTTCTTC
CASSLGWGLYNEQFF
>TRBJ2-1|.|TRBV3-1|.
TGTGCCAGCAGCCCCCTCCCGACAGGCGACAAGATTTACAATGAGCAGTTCTTC
CASSPLPTGDKIYNEQFF
>TRBJ1-1|.|TRBV20-1|.
TGCAGTGTGGAATGGTCACCCACTGAAGCTTTCTTT
CSVEWSPTEAFF
>TRBJ2-4|few|TRBV4-1|TRBD1
TGCGCCAGCAGTAACCTTCGGACAGGGAAAAACATTCAGTACTTC
CASSNLRTGKNIQYF
>TRBJ2-7|once|TRBV19|TRBD1
TGTGCCAGTAAATCCGGGACAGGATCCTACGAGCAGTACTTC
CASKSGTGSYEQYF
>TRBJ1-2|.|TRBV30|.
TGTGCCTGGAGTAGGAGAGCCTATGGCTACACCTTC
CAWSRRAYGYTF
>TRBJ2-7|.|TRBV5-1|TRBD2
TGCGCCAGCAGCTCCTCCAGCGGGAGCGTATCCTACGAGCAGTACTTC
CASSSSSGSVSYEQYF
>TRBJ2-5|many|TRBV6-5|.
TGTGCCAGCAGTTACCAAGGAGAGACCCAGTACTTC
CASSYQGETQYF
>TRBJ2-3|many|TRBV20-1|.
TGCAGTGCGGAAAGGGGGGTTCCAGATACGCAGTATTTT
CSAERGVPDTQYF
>TRBJ1-4|.|TRBV27|.
TGTGCCAGCAGTCCCCGAGGGGGGGCTAGGACTAATGAAAAACTGTTTTTT
CASSPRGGARTNEKLFF
>TRBJ2-1|.|TRBV27|TRBD2
TGTGCCAGCAGGGGGGCCGGGACTAGCGGGACCAATGAGCAGTTCTTC
CASRGAGTSGTNEQFF
>TRBJ2-3|few|TRBV9|.
TGTGCCAGCAGCGTAGAGCCAGAAGCCACAGATACGCAGTATTTT
CASSVEPEATDTQYF
>TRBJ2-1|few|TRBV3-1|.
TGTGCCAGCAGCCAAGATCGTTCTAGGCTAGTCAGCAATGAGCAGTTCTTC
CASSQDRSRLVSNEQFF
>TRBJ2-1|many|TRBV6-5|.
TGTGCCAGCGGATACAATGAGCAGTTCTTC
CASGYNEQFF
>TRBJ2-3|.|TRBV3-1|TRBD1
TGTGCCAGCAGCAGAAGAACGGGACAGACACTCACAGATACGCAGTATTTT
CASSRRTGQTLTDTQYF